A single sample gave rise to the 25 T cell receptor beta chains below, sequenced in a study of blood T cell repertoires in COVID-19. Sequencing was performed with immunoSEQ multiplex PCR; in TCRdb, only in-frame clones are kept and a portion is missing. The sample records approximately 450,000 clones, around nine tenths being singletons. Sequencing input: PBMCs or T cells enriched from blood (not recorded which). These receptors were collected from a woman in her late teens or twenties with acute COVID-19.

The V gene is TRBV5-4, the J gene TRBJ1-1; TRBD1 is a possible D gene (5 bases). Trimming shortened V by 0 bases and J by 0 bases, and 15 bases separated the two germline ends. The CDR3 is 17 residues long. Germline-derived CDR1 and CDR2 are SGHNT and YYREEE (reference sequence). CDR3 bases: TGTGCCAGCAGCTTGGCTGGAGGGACCTACATGAACACTGAAGCTTTCTTT. It yields the protein CASSLAGGTYMNTEAFF.

The V and J genes are TRBV6-1 and TRBJ2-7, with D unresolved. V lost 2 bases and J lost 2, with 10 bases in between. This CDR3 contains 14 residues. In germline, CDR1 is MNHNS, CDR2 SASEGT. As DNA, the CDR3 is TGTGCCAGCAGTGAATCTATCAAGACCTACGAGCAGTACTTC. Its translation is CASSESIKTYEQYF.

The J gene is TRBJ2-2, the V gene TRBV7-2; 11 bases fit TRBD1. The CDR3 sequence is 17 residues long. Germline CDR1 SGHTA, CDR2 FQGNSA. The V gene end was trimmed by 1 base and the J gene end by 7 bases; junction bases not matched to a gene: 8. The CDR3 is CASSLGYGQGAVGELFF. The DNA of the CDR3 is TGTGCCAGCAGCTTAGGTTATGGACAGGGGGCCGTCGGGGAGCTGTTTTTT.

The chain couples TRBV5-1 to TRBJ2-2; maybe TRBD1 (6 bases). Trimming took 8 bases from V and 0 from J, leaving 14 bases between them. Germline V gene sequence: CDR1 SGHRS, CDR2 YFSETQ. The CDR3 covers 15 residues. DNA for the CDR3: TGCGCCAGTCAACAGGGCGAACCGAACACCGGGGAGCTGTTTTTT. This translates into CASQQGEPNTGELFF.

The rearrangement joins TRBV4-3 to TRBJ1-1; D call uncertain. V lost 0 bases and J lost 8, with 13 bases in between. CDR1 is LGHNA and CDR2 is YSLEER in the germline V gene. There are 14 residues in the CDR3. As DNA, the CDR3 is TGCGCCAGCAGCCAAGATCGTGCCCTGAGGGAAGCTTTCTTT. Its translation is CASSQDRALREAFF.

The count of this clone is one. This rearrangement joins TRBV7-9 to TRBJ1-2; 10 nucleotides match TRBD1. Germline trimming cut 6 bases from V and 7 bases from J; bases unmatched to any gene: 14. CDR3 length: 16 residues. The germline CDR1 and CDR2 sequences are SEHNR and FQNEAQ (reference sequence). CDR3 nucleotide sequence: TGTGCCAGCAGTCCTAGGGACAGGGGCGGAGCAGGTGGCTACACCTTC. Protein sequence: CASSPRDRGGAGGYTF.

The chain couples TRBV3-1 (or the pseudogene TRBV3-2) to TRBJ1-4; 9 nucleotides match TRBD1. The length of the CDR3 is 15 residues. Per germline, CDR1 LGHDT and CDR2 YNNKEL (reference sequence). The trim removed 4 bases at V and 4 bases at J, leaving 4 bases unmatched. The CDR3 DNA reads TGTGCCAGCAGCCGCCGGACAGGGGTTAATGAAAAACTGTTTTTT. Protein sequence: CASSRRTGVNEKLFF.

This chain links TRBV28 with TRBJ1-2; no definite D call. There are 13 residues in the CDR3. The V gene's germline CDR1 is MDHEN and CDR2 SYDVKM. Trimming stripped 4 bases from V and 9 bases from J, with 15 bases between. The CDR3 sequence: CASSSRKPTRYTF. As DNA, the CDR3 is TGTGCCAGCAGTTCACGAAAACCGACTCGCTACACCTTC.

This clone was seen a single time. In DNA, the CDR3 is TGTGCCAGCAGCGAACCGAGGAAGACAGGGGACAATGAGCAGTTCTTC. Encoded protein: CASSEPRKTGDNEQFF. The chain has TRBV5-8 and TRBJ2-1; 8 nucleotides align to TRBD1. The trim removed 4 bases at V and 5 bases at J, leaving 11 bases unmatched. CDR1 is SGHTS, CDR2 YDEGEE, per germline. The CDR3 runs 16 residues.

This clone appeared a single time. The chain has TRBV7-9 and TRBJ2-5, with 7 bases that match TRBD1. The CDR3 has 15 residues. The V gene end was trimmed by 4 bases and the J gene end by 3 bases; junction bases not matched to a gene: 8. The germline V gene encodes CDR1 SEHNR and CDR2 FQNEAQ (reference sequence). CDR3 coding DNA: TGTGCCAGCAGCTCGTACAGGGGCGCCGAAGAGACCCAGTACTTC. Its translation: CASSSYRGAEETQYF. Full variable domain (rest looked up from reference TRBV7-9 and TRBJ2-5): DTGVSQNPRHKITKRGQNVTFRCDPISEHNRLYWYRQTLGQGPEFLTYFQNEAQLEKSRLLSDRFSAERPKGSFSTLEIQRTEQGDSAMYLCASSSYRGAEETQYFGPGTRLLVL.

This rearrangement joins TRBV5-1 to TRBJ2-5, with 7 bases identical to TRBD1. CDR1 and CDR2 from the germline V gene are SGHRS and YFSETQ. Trimming took 4 bases from V and 3 from J; bases not matched to a gene: 6. CDR3 length: 14 residues. CDR3 loop: CASSDNRGKETQYF. The CDR3 DNA reads as TGCGCCAGCAGCGACAACAGGGGTAAAGAGACCCAGTACTTC. The full variable domain, completed using reference TRBV5-1 and TRBJ2-5, is KAGVTQTPRYLIKTRGQQVTLSCSPISGHRSVSWYQQTPGQGLQFLFEYFSETQRNKGNFPGRFSGRQFSNSRSEMNVSTLELGDSALYLCASSDNRGKETQYFGPGTRLLVL.

This clone was detected once. The gene calls are TRBV10-1 and TRBJ2-7; D is uncertain. The V end was cut by 4 bases, the J end by 2 bases, with 6 bases between. This CDR3 has 12 residues. Germline V gene sequence: CDR1 WNHNN, CDR2 SYGVQD (reference sequence). The DNA for the CDR3 is TGCGCCAGCAGTGGCGATGCCTACGAGCAGTACTTC. It is translated as CASSGDAYEQYF.

The CDR3 sequence: CAIRAASEDTQYF. The CDR3 DNA is TGTGCCATCAGGGCCGCTAGTGAAGATACGCAGTATTTT. The chain employs TRBV10-3 and TRBJ2-3; no reliable D call. Germline values: CDR1 ENHRY, CDR2 SYGVKD. V was clipped by 6 bases and J by 5 bases, with 12 bases between them. This CDR3 contains 13 residues.

The gene calls are TRBV6-5 and TRBJ2-3; TRBD2 matches at 8 bases. This CDR3 comprises 13 residues. The V and J ends lost 8 bases and 0 bases, in that order; junction bases with no gene match: 1. The germline V gene has CDR1 MNHEY and CDR2 SVGAGI. The CDR3 DNA sequence: TGTGCCAGCCGGACTAGCAGCACAGATACGCAGTATTTT. Amino acid sequence: CASRTSSTDTQYF.

The V call is TRBV2, the J call TRBJ2-7; D might be TRBD2 (6 bases). Germline V lookup: CDR1 SNHLY, CDR2 FYNNEI. Trimming left V 4 bases short and J 4 bases short, with 11 bases between. The CDR3 has 13 amino acids. CDR3 region: CASSVGGTYEQYF. The CDR3 nucleotides are TGTGCCAGCAGTGTGGGCGGGACTTACGAGCAGTACTTC.

V and J are TRBV7-9 and TRBJ1-2; TRBD1 matches at 8 bases. Germline-derived CDR1 and CDR2 are SEHNR and FQNEAQ (reference sequence). The CDR3 sequence is 15 residues long. V dropped 5 bases and J dropped 1; count of bases not matched to a gene: 6. This CDR3 is CASSAPGQDNYGYTF. The CDR3 DNA reads TGTGCCAGCAGCGCCCCGGGACAGGATAACTATGGCTACACCTTC. Based on the CDR3 plus reference TRBV7-9 and TRBJ1-2, the full variable domain is DTGVSQNPRHKITKRGQNVTFRCDPISEHNRLYWYRQTLGQGPEFLTYFQNEAQLEKSRLLSDRFSAERPKGSFSTLEIQRTEQGDSAMYLCASSAPGQDNYGYTFGSGTRLTVV.

The rearrangement joins TRBV7-2 to TRBJ1-2; the D is unclear. The CDR3 is 14 amino acids. V lost 4 bases and J 6 bases, leaving 15 bases between the germline ends. The germline gives CDR1 SGHTA, CDR2 FQGNSA. DNA of the CDR3: TGTGCCAGCAGCTCCTACCTTATAGGAGATGGCTACACCTTC. Translated, it gives CASSSYLIGDGYTF.

The rearrangement links TRBV9 to TRBJ2-7; D uncertain. The germline V and J ends were trimmed by 0 bases and 5 bases, with 12 bases remaining between them. This CDR3 has 14 amino acids. CDR1 and CDR2 from the germline V gene are SGDLS and YYNGEE. This chain's CDR3 is CASSVDGLVNEQYF. The CDR3 coding sequence is TGTGCCAGCAGCGTAGATGGCCTAGTAAACGAGCAGTACTTC.

This clone has a handful of counts. The rearrangement uses TRBV11-2 and TRBJ2-7; the match to TRBD2 covers 7 bases. This CDR3 contains 14 residues. The V gene's germline CDR1 is SGHAT and CDR2 FQNNGV. Trimming at V came to 3 bases and at J to 4 bases, leaving 6 bases not matched to a gene. DNA of the CDR3: TGTGCCAGCAGCTTGGAGACTAGCAGATACGAGCAGTACTTC. This gives the protein CASSLETSRYEQYF.

This chain links TRBV28 with TRBJ2-5, with TRBD2 as a possible D gene (6 bases). Germline lookup yields CDR1 MDHEN and CDR2 SYDVKM. V was clipped by 6 bases and J by 4 bases, with 15 bases between them. The CDR3 sequence is 14 residues long. CDR3 in amino acids: CASSQAGGRETQYF. The CDR3 DNA reads as TGTGCCAGCAGCCAAGCCGGGGGACGAGAGACCCAGTACTTC.

V is TRBV2 and J is TRBJ2-7, with TRBD1 identical over 7 bases. CDR1 and CDR2 from the germline V gene are SNHLY and FYNNEI. There are 17 residues in the CDR3. V was pared by 6 bases and J by 1 base, with 15 bases of the junction left unmatched. The CDR3 DNA follows: TGTGCCAGCAGGGATACCCGGTTTACAGGGGAATCCTACGAGCAGTACTTC. Protein: CASRDTRFTGESYEQYF.

The chain recombines TRBV7-9 with TRBJ1-5; no definite D call. V shed 4 bases and J shed 4 bases, with 11 bases lying between them. Germline values: CDR1 SEHNR, CDR2 FQNEAQ (reference sequence). The length of the CDR3 is 14 residues. CDR3 nucleotide sequence: TGTGCCAGCAGCTCGGTAGGGAGGAATCAGCCCCAGCATTTT. Its protein product is CASSSVGRNQPQHF.

The rearrangement joins TRBV11-2 to TRBJ2-1, with D perhaps TRBD2 (6 bases). The germline V gene has CDR1 SGHAT and CDR2 FQNNGV. V was clipped by 5 bases and J by 0 bases, with 17 bases between them. The CDR3 loop spans 17 amino acids. CDR3 sequence (DNA): TGTGCCAGCAGCCTGATGGGGGTAGCGGACTCCTACAATGAGCAGTTCTTC. Translated: CASSLMGVADSYNEQFF.

The chain couples TRBV7-2 to TRBJ2-1; possible D gene TRBD2, 6 bases. Germline assignment: CDR1 SGHTA and CDR2 FQGNSA. The CDR3 contains 14 residues. The V end lost 3 bases, the J end lost 10 bases, and 16 bases lay between the germline ends. Written as DNA, the CDR3 is TGTGCCAGCAGCTTGGCGGGCGGGGCTGGAGAGCAGTTCTTC. Translating gives CASSLAGGAGEQFF.

The sample holds one count of this clone. This chain joins TRBV18 and TRBJ2-1, with D perhaps TRBD2 (6 bases). CDR1 is KGHSH, CDR2 LQKENI, per germline. This CDR3 has 17 amino acids. Trimming cost V 0 bases and J 6 bases, with 18 bases left between them. CDR3 residues: CASSPPYSGAQANEQFF. In nucleotides, the CDR3 is TGTGCCAGCTCACCACCTTATTCGGGAGCCCAAGCCAATGAGCAGTTCTTC. The full variable domain, rest sourced from reference TRBV18 and TRBJ2-1, is NAGVMQNPRHLVRRRGQEARLRCSPMKGHSHVYWYRQLPEEGLKFMVYLQKENIIDESGMPKERFSAEFPKEGPSILRIQQVVRGDSAAYFCASSPPYSGAQANEQFFGPGTRLTVL.